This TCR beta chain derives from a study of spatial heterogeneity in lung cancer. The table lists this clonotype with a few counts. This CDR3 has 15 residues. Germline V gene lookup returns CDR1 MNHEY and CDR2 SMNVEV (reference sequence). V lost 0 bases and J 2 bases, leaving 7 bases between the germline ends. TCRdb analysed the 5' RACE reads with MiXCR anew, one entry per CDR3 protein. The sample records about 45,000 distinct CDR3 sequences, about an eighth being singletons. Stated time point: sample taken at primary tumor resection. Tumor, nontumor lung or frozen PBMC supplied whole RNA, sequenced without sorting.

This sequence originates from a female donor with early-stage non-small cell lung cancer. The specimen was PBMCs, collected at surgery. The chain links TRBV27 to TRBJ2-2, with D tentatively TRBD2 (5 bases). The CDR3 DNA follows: TGTGCCAGCAGTTTATCGGGAGTCAACACCGGGGAGCTGTTTTTT. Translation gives CASSLSGVNTGELFF.